These 13 T cell receptor beta chains originate from one sample sequenced in a study of T-cell memory formation after mild COVID-19. TCRdb itself ran the 5' RACE reads through MiXCR, one entry per CDR3 protein. The table lists approximately 300,000 distinct CDR3 sequences, about a sixth of them singletons. Input material: PBMCs or a T cell subset sorted from them (not recorded which). These receptors were collected from a man in his late teens or twenties who had mild COVID-19 (a few samples of this study predate the infection). Cell type and time point are not known.

This clonotype was observed a handful of times. The rearrangement joins TRBV12-3 or TRBV12-4 to TRBJ1-5; no clear D. Trimming stripped 5 bases from V and 3 bases from J, with 14 bases between. This CDR3 is built from 15 residues. This chain's CDR3 is CASSPLGGNNQPQHF. DNA for the CDR3: TGTGCCAGCAGTCCCCTAGGCGGGAACAATCAGCCCCAGCATTTT.

This sequence joins TRBV3-1 and TRBJ2-5; perhaps TRBD1 as D (6 bases). Germline V gene lookup returns CDR1 LGHDT and CDR2 YNNKEL (reference sequence). The ends were cut back, 4 bases at V and 2 bases at J, with 11 bases in the middle. The CDR3 length is 14 residues. DNA for the CDR3: TGTGCCAGCAGCCGGGGACATGGACAAGAGACCCAGTACTTC. Amino acid sequence: CASSRGHGQETQYF.

This clonotype was seen ten or more times. The CDR3 loop is CASSPPEGYNEQFF. Here the CDR3 DNA reads TGTGCCAGCAGCCCGCCGGAGGGGTACAATGAGCAGTTCTTC. The J gene is TRBJ2-1, the V gene TRBV18; tentatively, D is TRBD2 (6 bases). The V gene's germline CDR1 is KGHSH and CDR2 LQKENI. CDR3 length: 14 amino acids. Trimming pared 8 bases from V and 4 bases from J, leaving 15 bases between. The full variable domain, rest sourced from reference TRBV18 and TRBJ2-1, is NAGVMQNPRHLVRRRGQEARLRCSPMKGHSHVYWYRQLPEEGLKFMVYLQKENIIDESGMPKERFSAEFPKEGPSILRIQQVVRGDSAAYFCASSPPEGYNEQFFGPGTRLTVL.

The V and J genes are TRBV12-5 and TRBJ2-5; D may be TRBD2 (5 bases). Germline-derived CDR1 and CDR2 are LGHNT and FRNRAP. V was cut by 5 bases and J by 4 bases, with 17 bases left in between. The CDR3 is 15 residues long. In nucleotides, the CDR3 is TGTGCTAGTGGTCCCGGAGGTTTCGGGCGAGAGACCCAGTACTTC. As protein: CASGPGGFGRETQYF.

The chain combines TRBV5-1 with TRBJ2-2, with 8 bases that match TRBD1. V was pared by 5 bases and J by 1 base, with 7 bases of the junction left unmatched. This CDR3 comprises 16 residues. Germline CDR1 reads SGHRS; CDR2 reads YFSETQ. As DNA, the CDR3 is TGCGCCAGCAGTAAACCCGGGACAGGGAACACCGGGGAGCTGTTTTTT. Its translation is CASSKPGTGNTGELFF.

The chain combines TRBV7-3 with TRBJ2-2; possibly TRBD2 for D (5 bases). This CDR3 has 15 residues. V gave up 5 bases and J gave up 0 bases, with 10 bases separating them. Looked up from germline, CDR1 is SGHTA and CDR2 is FQGTGA. The CDR3 loop is CASSVDSSNTGELFF. The CDR3 DNA follows: TGTGCCAGCAGCGTGGACTCTTCGAACACCGGGGAGCTGTTTTTT.

The gene calls are TRBV24-1 and TRBJ1-1, with a tentative D call TRBD1 (5 bases). This CDR3 comprises 15 residues. Between the trimmed V and J ends, which lost 3 bases and 4 bases, there was a span of 14 bases. Per the germline V gene, CDR1 is KGHDR and CDR2 is SFDVKD. As DNA, the CDR3 is TGTGCCACCAGTGATGAACTGTTAGGGGTCACTGAAGCTTTCTTT. Protein product: CATSDELLGVTEAFF.

This clonotype came up a few times. V gene TRBV5-1 combines with J gene TRBJ1-1; TRBD1 aligns across 7 bases. Germline V gene data show CDR1 as SGHRS and CDR2 as YFSETQ. The V and J ends lost 4 bases and 3 bases, in that order; junction bases with no gene match: 6. The CDR3 has 14 amino acids. The CDR3 protein is CASSKYGTDTEAFF. Written as DNA, the CDR3 is TGCGCCAGCAGCAAATACGGGACAGACACTGAAGCTTTCTTT. The full variable domain, with the rest looked up from reference TRBV5-1 and TRBJ1-1, is KAGVTQTPRYLIKTRGQQVTLSCSPISGHRSVSWYQQTPGQGLQFLFEYFSETQRNKGNFPGRFSGRQFSNSRSEMNVSTLELGDSALYLCASSKYGTDTEAFFGQGTRLTVV.

This clonotype was detected only a few times. The chain uses TRBV7-9 and TRBJ2-3; the D is unclear. This CDR3 is built from 12 residues. Germline CDR1 reads SEHNR; CDR2 reads FQNEAQ (reference sequence). V was cut by 2 bases and J by 4 bases, with 4 bases left in between. The chain's CDR3 is CASSLIPDTQYF. In DNA, the CDR3 is TGTGCCAGCAGCTTAATCCCAGATACGCAGTATTTT.

This clonotype was found a few times. The chain joins TRBV29-1 to TRBJ1-2; tentative D call: TRBD1 (5 bases). The CDR3 has 13 amino acids. CDR1 is SQVTM, CDR2 ANQGSEA, per germline. V was shortened by 4 bases and J by 1 base, with 10 bases between the two germline ends. Here the CDR3 reads CSVVGLINYGYTF. CDR3 in DNA: TGCAGCGTTGTGGGACTCATTAACTATGGCTACACCTTC.

This clonotype was counted only a few times. V gene TRBV7-6 combines with J gene TRBJ1-5, with 7 bases matching TRBD1. The CDR3 loop spans 14 amino acids. With 5 bases clipped from V and 6 bases from J, the junction kept 7 bases outside the gene matches. Per germline, CDR1 SGHVS and CDR2 FNYEAQ. CDR3 sequence (DNA): TGTGCCAGCAGCCGCTACAGGGGCGCTCAGCCCCAGCATTTT. This translates into CASSRYRGAQPQHF.

This sequence joins TRBV5-1 and TRBJ2-7; D is possibly TRBD2 (6 bases). Germline loops: CDR1 SGHRS, CDR2 YFSETQ. The CDR3 is 13 amino acids. The V and J ends lost 3 bases and 6 bases respectively, with 13 bases between them. CDR3 DNA sequence: TGCGCCAGCAGCTCGTCCGGGGGAGGCGAGCAGTACGTC. It is translated as CASSSSGGGEQYV.

The V and J genes are TRBV7-2 and TRBJ2-1; D call uncertain. The V end was cut by 7 bases, the J end by 7 bases, with 8 bases between. Germline V gives CDR1 SGHTA, CDR2 FQGNSA. The CDR3 runs 11 residues. The CDR3: CASTFGNEQFF. In DNA form, the CDR3 reads TGTGCCAGCACCTTTGGGAATGAGCAGTTCTTC.